This TCR beta chain was documented in a study of blood T cell repertoires in COVID-19. Some clones are missing from TCRdb's copy, which holds only in-frame ones; the method was immunoSEQ multiplex PCR. This table holds 250,000 to 350,000 clones, roughly 85% found once. The germline V gene has CDR1 KGHSH and CDR2 LQKENI. The CDR3 sequence is 16 residues long. V gave up 3 bases and J gave up 4 bases, with 15 bases separating them. Clinical history reported by participants formed the basis on which cohorts were assigned. This clone has just one count. The sequenced sample was PBMCs or T cells enriched from blood (not recorded which). The V call is TRBV18, the J call TRBJ1-4; the D gene is possibly TRBD1 (5 bases). This receptor was obtained from a woman between 50 and 59 years old who had recovered from COVID-19. CDR3 bases: TGTGCCAGCTCACCGAATCAGGGTCGTAGTAATGAAAAACTGTTTTTT. It translates to CASSPNQGRSNEKLFF.